A selection of T cell receptor beta chains follows, all from one sample in a study of shared clonotypes between healthy human individuals. Profiling relied on immunoSEQ multiplex PCR, and the TCRdb table lists in-frame clones only, not all of them. This sample has millions of clones, with roughly 94% found just once. The sample consisted of naive CD8+ T cells sorted from blood. The receptors shown here come from a man aged 18-30 years in good health. The CDR3 runs from the conserved cysteine through the conserved F or W. Each record gives: clone size, J gene, D gene, V gene, CDR3 DNA, CDR3 protein. The D gene is left open where the match is weak. Rows may omit the clone size; those that give it use once, few, many or a size class.

abundance: -
j_gene: TRBJ1-6
d_gene: -
v_gene: TRBV7-6
CDR3nt: TGTGCCAGCAGCTTAGCCCTATCATACGGGTCACCCCTCCACTTT
CDR3aa: CASSLALSYGSPLHF

abundance: -
j_gene: TRBJ1-1
d_gene: -
v_gene: TRBV11-2
CDR3nt: TGTGCCAGCAGCTTGGGCTACGGCAGCCGGACTGAAGCTTTCTTT
CDR3aa: CASSLGYGSRTEAFF

abundance: -
j_gene: TRBJ2-7
d_gene: -
v_gene: TRBV6-5
CDR3nt: TGTGCCAGCAGTTACGACGGGCCTTTCTACGAGCAGTACTTC
CDR3aa: CASSYDGPFYEQYF

abundance: once
j_gene: TRBJ2-1
d_gene: TRBD2
v_gene: TRBV9
CDR3nt: TGTGCCAGCAGCGGGGTGGGACTAGCGGGAGGGAATTACAATGAGCAGTTCTTC
CDR3aa: CASSGVGLAGGNYNEQFF

abundance: -
j_gene: TRBJ1-1
d_gene: -
v_gene: TRBV18
CDR3nt: TGTGCCAGCTCGCCTGAGAACACTGAAGCTTTCTTT
CDR3aa: CASSPENTEAFF

abundance: -
j_gene: TRBJ2-3
d_gene: -
v_gene: TRBV7-6
CDR3nt: TGTGCCAGCAGCCCCTTAGGGGGGGCGGCAGATACGCAGTATTTT
CDR3aa: CASSPLGGAADTQYF

abundance: -
j_gene: TRBJ1-1
d_gene: TRBD1
v_gene: TRBV4-1
CDR3nt: TGCGCCAGCAGCCAACCTAGGACAGGGGGCGATATGGCTTTCTTT
CDR3aa: CASSQPRTGGDMAFF

abundance: -
j_gene: TRBJ2-5
d_gene: TRBD2
v_gene: TRBV7-3
CDR3nt: TGTGCCAGCAGCCCGGCCGGGGGGATACAAGAGACCCAGTACTTC
CDR3aa: CASSPAGGIQETQYF

abundance: -
j_gene: TRBJ1-5
d_gene: -
v_gene: TRBV4-3
CDR3nt: TGCGCCAGCAGCCAAGGGCTTGTTTTGGGTGGCCAGCCCCAGCATTTT
CDR3aa: CASSQGLVLGGQPQHF

abundance: once
j_gene: TRBJ2-2
d_gene: -
v_gene: TRBV29-1
CDR3nt: TGCAGCGTTGTGATTATTAACACCGGGGAGCTGTTTTTT
CDR3aa: CSVVIINTGELFF